These T cell receptor beta chains were read from a single sample in a study of control samples from healthy donors and cancer patients. Only in-frame clones appear in the TCRdb table, and some are missing; sequencing was by immunoSEQ multiplex PCR. The sample includes tens of thousands of clones, roughly nine tenths of them seen just once. Sequencing was performed on blood. The receptors stem from a woman aged 70-85 years in good health. CDR3s include the opening cysteine and the closing phenylalanine or tryptophan. Fields, in order: clone size, V gene, D gene, J gene, CDR3 protein, CDR3 DNA. D genes are given only for firm matches. Part of the rows lack a size; the others show once, few, many or a class for expanded clones.

abundance: NA
v_gene: TRBV6-5
d_gene: NA
j_gene: TRBJ1-2
CDR3aa: CASSTAGANYGYTF
CDR3nt: TGTGCCAGCTCGACGGCAGGTGCAAACTATGGCTACACCTTC

abundance: NA
v_gene: TRBV7-8
d_gene: NA
j_gene: TRBJ1-1
CDR3aa: CASSLGLGLLNTEAFF
CDR3nt: TGTGCCAGCAGCTTAGGCTTGGGACTGCTGAACACTGAAGCTTTCTTT

abundance: NA
v_gene: TRBV19
d_gene: NA
j_gene: TRBJ1-5
CDR3aa: CASRLGGSNQPQHF
CDR3nt: TGTGCCAGTAGGCTCGGGGGCTCCAATCAGCCCCAGCATTTT

abundance: NA
v_gene: TRBV6-1
d_gene: NA
j_gene: TRBJ1-5
CDR3aa: CASSEKWQGGQPQHF
CDR3nt: TGTGCCAGCAGTGAAAAGTGGCAGGGCGGTCAGCCCCAGCATTTT

abundance: NA
v_gene: TRBV19
d_gene: TRBD1
j_gene: TRBJ1-2
CDR3aa: CASGTGGAGYGYTF
CDR3nt: TGTGCCAGCGGGACAGGGGGCGCGGGCTATGGCTACACCTTC

abundance: once
v_gene: TRBV5-6
d_gene: TRBD1
j_gene: TRBJ2-1
CDR3aa: CASSLGTGAINEQFF
CDR3nt: TGTGCCAGCAGTCTAGGGACAGGGGCTATCAATGAGCAGTTCTTC

abundance: NA
v_gene: TRBV19
d_gene: NA
j_gene: TRBJ1-3
CDR3aa: CASSAGILSGNTIYF
CDR3nt: TGTGCCAGTAGCGCAGGGATACTCTCTGGAAACACCATATATTTT

abundance: NA
v_gene: TRBV11-3
d_gene: NA
j_gene: TRBJ1-1
CDR3aa: CASSLSLNTEAFF
CDR3nt: TGTGCCAGCAGCTTATCGTTGAACACTGAAGCTTTCTTT

abundance: NA
v_gene: TRBV7-9
d_gene: TRBD1
j_gene: TRBJ1-1
CDR3aa: CASSQHQTGGTEAFF
CDR3nt: TGTGCCAGCAGCCAACACCAGACAGGGGGGACTGAAGCTTTCTTT

abundance: NA
v_gene: TRBV6-5
d_gene: TRBD1
j_gene: TRBJ2-2
CDR3aa: CASSRQGYTGELFF
CDR3nt: TGTGCCAGCAGTCGACAGGGGTACACCGGGGAGCTGTTTTTT

abundance: NA
v_gene: TRBV11-2
d_gene: NA
j_gene: TRBJ1-2
CDR3aa: CASSLGPGWGGGYTF
CDR3nt: TGTGCCAGCAGCCTCGGCCCCGGGTGGGGGGGTGGCTACACCTTC

abundance: NA
v_gene: TRBV6-1
d_gene: NA
j_gene: TRBJ1-3
CDR3aa: CASSEVEGNTIYF
CDR3nt: TGTGCCAGCAGTGAGGTCGAGGGAAACACCATATATTTT

abundance: once
v_gene: TRBV5-1
d_gene: TRBD1
j_gene: TRBJ1-6
CDR3aa: CASSLRQGRDSPLHF
CDR3nt: TGCGCCAGCAGCCTAAGACAGGGCCGGGATTCACCCCTCCACTTT

abundance: NA
v_gene: TRBV3-1/TRBV3-2
d_gene: NA
j_gene: TRBJ1-2
CDR3aa: CASSRAGPADYGYTF
CDR3nt: TGTGCCAGCAGCCGTGCGGGGCCGGCGGACTATGGCTACACCTTC

abundance: NA
v_gene: TRBV19
d_gene: NA
j_gene: TRBJ1-2
CDR3aa: CASSEDRGYTF
CDR3nt: TGTGCCAGTAGTGAGGACCGAGGCTACACCTTC

abundance: NA
v_gene: TRBV7-9
d_gene: TRBD2
j_gene: TRBJ2-3
CDR3aa: CASSLAALAGTDTQYF
CDR3nt: TGTGCCAGCAGCTTAGCGGCCCTAGCGGGGACAGATACGCAGTATTTT

abundance: NA
v_gene: TRBV30
d_gene: TRBD1
j_gene: TRBJ1-1
CDR3aa: CAWSVGRTGWNTEAFF
CDR3nt: TGTGCCTGGAGTGTAGGGAGGACAGGGTGGAACACTGAAGCTTTCTTT

abundance: NA
v_gene: TRBV6-2/TRBV6-3
d_gene: TRBD2
j_gene: TRBJ2-3
CDR3aa: CASSYGLAGLADTQYF
CDR3nt: TGTGCCAGCAGTTACGGACTAGCGGGGCTGGCAGATACGCAGTATTTT

abundance: NA
v_gene: TRBV5-1
d_gene: NA
j_gene: TRBJ2-7
CDR3aa: CASSPGGPGNEQYF
CDR3nt: TGCGCCAGCAGCCCCGGAGGGCCAGGAAACGAGCAGTACTTC

abundance: NA
v_gene: TRBV11-3
d_gene: TRBD1
j_gene: TRBJ2-7
CDR3aa: CASSLGGTGPYEQYF
CDR3nt: TGTGCCAGCAGCTTAGGGGGGACAGGACCCTACGAGCAGTACTTC

abundance: NA
v_gene: TRBV4-3
d_gene: NA
j_gene: TRBJ1-2
CDR3aa: CASSQDTGTSYGYTF
CDR3nt: TGCGCCAGCAGCCAAGATACAGGTACTAGCTATGGCTACACCTTC

abundance: NA
v_gene: TRBV9
d_gene: TRBD2
j_gene: TRBJ2-3
CDR3aa: CASTLEASGPTDTQYF
CDR3nt: TGTGCCAGCACCCTCGAGGCTAGCGGGCCCACAGATACGCAGTATTTT

abundance: NA
v_gene: TRBV5-1
d_gene: NA
j_gene: TRBJ1-1
CDR3aa: CASSLQAGTEAFF
CDR3nt: TGCGCCAGCAGCTTGCAGGCGGGCACTGAAGCTTTCTTT

abundance: NA
v_gene: TRBV6-1
d_gene: NA
j_gene: TRBJ1-5
CDR3aa: CASSERDGGTRHF
CDR3nt: TGTGCCAGCAGTGAAAGGGACGGGGGGACTCGGCATTTT

abundance: NA
v_gene: TRBV5-1
d_gene: NA
j_gene: TRBJ2-2
CDR3aa: CASSLAPQGTGELFF
CDR3nt: TGCGCCAGCAGCTTGGCCCCGCAGGGCACCGGGGAGCTGTTTTTT

abundance: few
v_gene: TRBV9
d_gene: NA
j_gene: TRBJ1-1
CDR3aa: CASSVAGSNTEAFF
CDR3nt: TGTGCCAGCAGCGTAGCTGGGTCGAACACTGAAGCTTTCTTT

abundance: NA
v_gene: TRBV18
d_gene: NA
j_gene: TRBJ1-2
CDR3aa: CASSPDRNYGYTF
CDR3nt: TGTGCCAGCTCACCAGACAGGAATTATGGCTACACCTTC